The sequence of this TCR beta chain was determined in a study of blood T cell repertoires in COVID-19. V lost 6 bases and J lost 0, with 9 bases in between. Germline lookup yields CDR1 LNHDA and CDR2 SQIVND (reference sequence). The CDR3 is 14 amino acids. Clones were sequenced by immunoSEQ multiplex PCR, and TCRdb holds only the in-frame ones, with some missing. Of 150,000 to 200,000 clones detected, 70% to 90% appear once; the ten largest clones hold roughly a fifth. The sequencing input was peripheral blood. This TCR derives from a man aged 55 to 70 with active or convalescent COVID-19. The chain carries TRBV19 and TRBJ1-3, with D possibly being TRBD1 (5 bases). The CDR3 reads CASRTGDSGNTIYF. The CDR3 DNA follows: TGTGCCAGTAGAACGGGGGACTCTGGAAACACCATATATTTT. The full variable domain, rest sourced from reference TRBV19 and TRBJ1-3, is DGGITQSPKYLFRKEGQNVTLSCEQNLNHDAMYWYRQDPGQGLRLIYYSQIVNDFQKGDIAEGYSVSREKKESFPLTVTSAQKNPTAFYLCASRTGDSGNTIYFGEGSWLTVV.